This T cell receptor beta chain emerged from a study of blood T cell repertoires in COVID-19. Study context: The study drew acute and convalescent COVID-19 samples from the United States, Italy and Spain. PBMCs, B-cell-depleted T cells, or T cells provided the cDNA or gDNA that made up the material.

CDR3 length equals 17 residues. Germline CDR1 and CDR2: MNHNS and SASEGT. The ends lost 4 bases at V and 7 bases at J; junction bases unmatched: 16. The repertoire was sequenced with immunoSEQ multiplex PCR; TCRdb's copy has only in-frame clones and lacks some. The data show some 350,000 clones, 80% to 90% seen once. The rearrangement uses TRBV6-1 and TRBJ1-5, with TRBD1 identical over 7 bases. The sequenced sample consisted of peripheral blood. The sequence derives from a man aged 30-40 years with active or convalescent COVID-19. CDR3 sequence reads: CASSAQPLQGNGQPQHF. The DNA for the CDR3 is TGTGCCAGCAGTGCCCAACCCTTACAGGGGAATGGACAGCCCCAGCATTTT.